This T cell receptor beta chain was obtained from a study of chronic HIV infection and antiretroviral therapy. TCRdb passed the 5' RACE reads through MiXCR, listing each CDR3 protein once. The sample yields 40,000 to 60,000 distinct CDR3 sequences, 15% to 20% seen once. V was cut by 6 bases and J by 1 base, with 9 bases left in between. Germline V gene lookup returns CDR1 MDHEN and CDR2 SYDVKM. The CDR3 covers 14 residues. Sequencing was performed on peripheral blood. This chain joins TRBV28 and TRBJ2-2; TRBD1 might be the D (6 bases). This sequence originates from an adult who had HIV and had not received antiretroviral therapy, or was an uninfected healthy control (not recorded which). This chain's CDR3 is CASRTGRNTGELFF. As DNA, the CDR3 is TGTGCCAGCAGGACAGGCCGGAACACCGGGGAGCTGTTTTTT.